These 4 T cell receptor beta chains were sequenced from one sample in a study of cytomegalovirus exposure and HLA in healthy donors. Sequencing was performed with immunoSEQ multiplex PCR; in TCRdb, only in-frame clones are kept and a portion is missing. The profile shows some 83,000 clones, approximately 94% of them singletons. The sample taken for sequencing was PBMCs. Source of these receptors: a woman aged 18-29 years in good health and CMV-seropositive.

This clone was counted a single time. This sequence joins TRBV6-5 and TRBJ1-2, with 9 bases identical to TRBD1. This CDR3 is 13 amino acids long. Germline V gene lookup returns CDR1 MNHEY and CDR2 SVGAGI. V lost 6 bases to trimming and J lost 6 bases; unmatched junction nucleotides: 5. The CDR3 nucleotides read TGTGCCAGCAGCTCCGGGACAGGGCATGGCTACACCTTC. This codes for CASSSGTGHGYTF.

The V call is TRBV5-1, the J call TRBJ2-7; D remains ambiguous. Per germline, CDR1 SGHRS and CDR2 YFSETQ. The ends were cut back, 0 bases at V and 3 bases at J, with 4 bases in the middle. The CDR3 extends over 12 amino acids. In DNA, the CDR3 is TGCGCCAGCAGCTTGGATCTCTACGAGCAGTACTTC. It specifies CASSLDLYEQYF.

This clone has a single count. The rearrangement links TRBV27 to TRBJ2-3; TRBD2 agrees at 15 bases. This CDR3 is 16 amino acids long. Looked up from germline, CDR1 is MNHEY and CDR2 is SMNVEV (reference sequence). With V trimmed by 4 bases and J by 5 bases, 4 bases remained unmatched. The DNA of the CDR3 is TGTGCCAGCAGTTCGGGGACTAGCGGGGGGAGAGATACGCAGTATTTT. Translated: CASSSGTSGGRDTQYF.

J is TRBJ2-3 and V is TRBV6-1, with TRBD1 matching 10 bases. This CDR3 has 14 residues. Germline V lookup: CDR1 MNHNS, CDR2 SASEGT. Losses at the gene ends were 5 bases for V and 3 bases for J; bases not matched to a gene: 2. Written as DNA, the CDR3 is TGTGCCAGCAGTCCGGGACAGGGGACAGATACGCAGTATTTT. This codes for CASSPGQGTDTQYF.